The next 8 T cell receptor beta chains were all read from a single sample in a study of somatic mutations in cytotoxic T cells in rheumatoid arthritis. Some clones are missing from TCRdb's copy, which holds only in-frame ones; the method was immunoSEQ multiplex PCR. The sample lists 9,500 to 15,000 clones; under 85% were seen once. Sequencing was carried out using CD8+ T cells sorted from blood. These receptors came from a woman in her fifties or sixties in good health.

The chain joins TRBV5-1 to TRBJ2-2; D remains unclear. Germline CDR1 and CDR2: SGHRS and YFSETQ. Trimming took off 0 bases at V and 4 bases at J, with 13 bases between the two ends. There are 16 residues in the CDR3. The CDR3 sequence is CASSLGGKSSTGELFF. CDR3 in DNA: TGCGCCAGCAGCTTGGGAGGCAAGTCCTCCACCGGGGAGCTGTTTTTT.

Details on this clone: At one boundary the junction diverges from the germline segment, which might be a read error. The chain joins TRBV7-7 to TRBJ2-2; 7 nucleotides agree with TRBD2. The CDR3 totals 14 residues. Germline V gene data show CDR1 as SSHAT and CDR2 as FNYEAQ (reference sequence). CDR3 loop: CASSPGGNTGELFF. Here the CDR3 DNA reads TGTGCTAGCAGCCCGGGGGGGAACACCGGGGAGCTGTTTTTT.

This rearrangement joins TRBV25-1 to TRBJ2-1, with D possibly matching TRBD1 (6 bases). The CDR3 is 13 amino acids. With 2 bases removed from V and 7 bases from J, the gap between germline ends came to 9 bases. Germline V gene data show CDR1 as MGHDK and CDR2 as SYGVNS. CDR3 residues: CASSEGGWNEQFF. The CDR3 region has the DNA TGTGCCAGCAGTGAAGGGGGCTGGAATGAGCAGTTCTTC.

J is TRBJ2-1 and V is TRBV29-1; 8 bases match TRBD1. J was trimmed by 9 bases and V by 4 bases; bases with no gene match: 8. This CDR3 has 13 residues. Germline CDR1 SQVTM, CDR2 ANQGSEA. This CDR3 reads CSVVSPGGTEQFF. In DNA, the CDR3 is TGCAGCGTTGTGTCTCCAGGGGGCACTGAGCAGTTCTTC.

The sample holds one count of this clone. The chain uses TRBV7-9 and TRBJ1-5; D gene uncertain. Trimming cost V 5 bases and J 6 bases, with 8 bases left between them. Germline loops: CDR1 SEHNR, CDR2 FQNEAQ (reference sequence). This CDR3 is built from 12 residues. The CDR3 region has the DNA TGTGCCAGCAGCCTAGGCGGTCAGCCCCAGCATTTT. The encoded protein is CASSLGGQPQHF.

This chain links TRBV6-5 with TRBJ1-3, with 7 bases that match TRBD1. Per germline, CDR1 MNHEY and CDR2 SVGAGI. The CDR3 is 15 amino acids. The trim removed 6 bases at V and 0 bases at J, leaving 5 bases unmatched. CDR3 nucleotides: TGTGCCAGCAGAGACAGGGCGTACTCTGGAAACACCATATATTTT. This translates into CASRDRAYSGNTIYF.

The chain uses TRBV7-9 and TRBJ2-1; D ambiguous. The germline gives CDR1 SEHNR, CDR2 FQNEAQ (reference sequence). V was cut by 2 bases and J by 5 bases, with 7 bases left in between. There are 13 residues in the CDR3. CDR3: CASSLPGNNEQFF. For the CDR3, the DNA is TGTGCCAGCAGCTTACCAGGTAACAATGAGCAGTTCTTC.

The chain employs TRBV2 and TRBJ2-3; 13 bases agree with TRBD2. V lost 8 bases, J lost 6 bases, and 8 bases stayed unmatched. CDR1 is SNHLY and CDR2 is FYNNEI in the germline V gene. This CDR3 has 15 residues. CDR3: CASDGLAGEQDTQYF. For the CDR3, the DNA is TGTGCCAGCGACGGACTAGCGGGGGAACAGGATACGCAGTATTTT.